A single sample gave rise to the 10 T cell receptor beta chains below, sequenced in a study of T cells after yellow fever vaccination. TCRdb processed the 5' RACE reads anew with MiXCR; each CDR3 protein has one entry. This sample has hundreds of thousands of distinct CDR3 sequences, with 13% found just once. The sequencing here drew on PBMCs, taken on the day of the yellow fever booster vaccination. These TCRs come from a man aged 25-45 years who received the YFV17D yellow fever vaccine.

The DNA for the CDR3 is TGTGCCAGCAGCCAAGATTGGTTTATTCGGACTAGCGGCCACGGGGGGGATACGCAGTATTTT. This encodes CASSQDWFIRTSGHGGDTQYF. This chain links TRBV4-2 with TRBJ2-3; 10 bases line up with TRBD2. This CDR3 spans 21 amino acids. The junction had 21 bases not matched to a gene; V was cut back by 0 bases and J by 6 bases. Germline CDR1 reads LGHNA; CDR2 reads YNFKEQ.

The chain employs TRBV7-9 and TRBJ1-1; the D gene is possibly TRBD1 (6 bases). The germline V gene encodes CDR1 SEHNR and CDR2 FQNEAQ (reference sequence). The CDR3 covers 14 residues. Trimming took 5 bases from V and 8 from J, leaving 18 bases between them. The CDR3 here is CASSRRGGRGEAFF. The CDR3 DNA follows: TGTGCCAGCAGCCGAAGAGGGGGGAGGGGAGAAGCTTTCTTT.

The J gene is TRBJ1-2, the V gene TRBV15; 7 bases align to TRBD1. CDR1 is LNHNV and CDR2 is YYDKDF in the germline V gene (reference sequence). V lost 0 bases and J lost 2; bases outside the gene matches: 6. There are 16 residues in the CDR3. The CDR3 nucleotides read TGTGCCACCAGCAGAGAAATGGGACAGCTAAACTATGGCTACACCTTC. It translates to CATSREMGQLNYGYTF. Looking up the rest from reference TRBV15 and TRBJ1-2 gives the full variable domain: DAMVIQNPRYQVTQFGKPVTLSCSQTLNHNVMYWYQQKSSQAPKLLFHYYDKDFNNEADTPDNFQSRRPNTSFCFLDIRSPGLGDTAMYLCATSREMGQLNYGYTFGSGTRLTVV.

This chain links TRBV7-2 with TRBJ2-3, with 10 nucleotides matching TRBD2. This CDR3 region has 16 residues. With V trimmed by 2 bases and J by 1 base, 3 bases remained unmatched. CDR1 is SGHTA, CDR2 FQGNSA, per germline. The CDR3 here is CASSLIGLAGTDTQYF. The CDR3 bases are TGTGCCAGCAGCTTAATCGGACTAGCGGGCACAGATACGCAGTATTTT.

The genes are TRBV5-3 and TRBJ1-5; possible D gene TRBD1, 5 bases. TRBV5-3 is an ORF, with its function uncertain. V dropped 1 base and J dropped 2 bases, with 13 bases sitting between them. This CDR3 is built from 16 residues. CDR3 amino acids: CARSLCPGECNQPQHF. Written as DNA, the CDR3 is TGTGCCAGAAGCTTGTGCCCGGGGGAATGCAATCAGCCCCAGCATTTT.

V gene TRBV11-2 combines with J gene TRBJ2-7; D is perhaps TRBD2 (5 bases). The germline gives CDR1 SGHAT, CDR2 FQNNGV. This CDR3 has 15 amino acids. The V gene lost 2 bases and the J gene lost 0 bases, with 11 bases spanning the gap. DNA of the CDR3: TGTGCCAGCAGCTTATTCGGGGAATACTCCTACGAGCAGTACTTC. Protein product: CASSLFGEYSYEQYF.

The chain recombines TRBV29-1 with TRBJ1-5, with D hard to call. This CDR3 spans 13 amino acids. V lost 3 bases, J lost 1 base, and 7 bases lay in between. Germline V gene data show CDR1 as SQVTM and CDR2 as ANQGSEA. The DNA of the CDR3 is TGCAGCGTTGAGACCGACAGCAATCAGCCCCAGCATTTT. Its protein is CSVETDSNQPQHF.

V gene TRBV7-6 combines with J gene TRBJ1-3; a possible D gene is TRBD1 (6 bases). V was shortened by 6 bases and J by 0 bases, with 12 bases between the two germline ends. The CDR3 is 15 amino acids. Looked up from germline, CDR1 is SGHVS and CDR2 is FNYEAQ. This chain's CDR3 is CASRDGTISGNTIYF. In DNA form, the CDR3 reads TGTGCCAGCAGAGATGGGACAATCTCTGGAAACACCATATATTTT.

The V gene is TRBV7-2, the J gene TRBJ2-3; a weak D match, TRBD2 (7 bases). Germline CDR1 reads SGHTA; CDR2 reads FQGNSA. This CDR3 has 15 amino acids. Trimming cost V 5 bases and J 8 bases, with 20 bases left between them. The CDR3 region is CASSPTVIGGATQYF. The DNA for the CDR3 is TGTGCCAGCAGCCCAACCGTGATTGGGGGGGCTACGCAGTATTTT.

This clonotype turned up a few times. This chain connects TRBV7-2 to TRBJ2-6; D might be TRBD2 (6 bases). This CDR3 comprises 16 residues. V lost 5 bases to trimming and J lost 2 bases, with 13 bases between them. Germline lookup yields CDR1 SGHTA and CDR2 FQGNSA. Here the CDR3 DNA reads TGTGCCAGCAGCCCCCAAGGAGGGACTGGGGCCAACGTCCTGACTTTC. Its translation: CASSPQGGTGANVLTF.